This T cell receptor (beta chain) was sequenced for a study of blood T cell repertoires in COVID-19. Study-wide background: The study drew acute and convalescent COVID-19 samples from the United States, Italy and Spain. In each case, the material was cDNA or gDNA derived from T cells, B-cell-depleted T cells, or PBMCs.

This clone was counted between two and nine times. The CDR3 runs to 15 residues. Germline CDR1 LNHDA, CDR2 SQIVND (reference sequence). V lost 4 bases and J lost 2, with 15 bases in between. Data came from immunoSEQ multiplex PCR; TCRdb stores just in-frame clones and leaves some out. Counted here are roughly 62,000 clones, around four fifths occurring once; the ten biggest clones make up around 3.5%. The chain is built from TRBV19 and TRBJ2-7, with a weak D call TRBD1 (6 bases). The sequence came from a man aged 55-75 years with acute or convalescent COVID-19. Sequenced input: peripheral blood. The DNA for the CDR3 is TGTGCCAGTAGTAGTGTCCAGGACAGAGCCTACGAGCAGTACTTC. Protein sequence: CASSSVQDRAYEQYF.